These T cell receptor beta chains were read from a single sample in a study of blood T cell repertoires in COVID-19. TCRdb's copy holds only in-frame clones and misses some; the assay was immunoSEQ multiplex PCR. The sample includes around 150,000 clones, about 86% seen only once; the top ten take about 3.5%. The sample was peripheral blood. The receptor source for this set is a man between 70 and 80 years old with acute or convalescent COVID-19. CDR3s include the opening cysteine and the closing phenylalanine or tryptophan.

TRBJ2-5 | TRBV2 | CASSPQGMQETQYF
TRBJ2-1 | TRBV5-4 | CASSLPGAGGGNEQFF
TRBJ2-3 | TRBV3-1/TRBV3-2 | CASSPLAGTGTDTQYF
TRBJ2-1 | TRBV3-1/TRBV3-2 | CASSQTSGGGNEQFF
TRBJ2-1 | TRBV5-1 | CASSWTSGSVYEQFF
TRBJ2-1 | TRBV7-3 | CASSLRTSAEQFF
TRBJ1-5 | TRBV15 | CATSLRGLYNQPQHF
TRBJ1-2 | TRBV20-1 | CSLRTGYGYTF
TRBJ1-1 | TRBV19 | CASIEPGRATTEAFF
TRBJ1-1 | TRBV19 | CASRVLLNTNEAFF
TRBJ1-1 | TRBV27 | CASSLSGGSTEAFF
TRBJ2-7 | TRBV7-2 | CASSTSYEQYF
TRBJ1-1 | TRBV19 | CASSVTAMNTEAFF
TRBJ2-3 | TRBV5-5 | CASSLWSQNTDTQYF
TRBJ2-1 | TRBV5-1 | CASSLDSTFHNEQFF
TRBJ1-2 | TRBV12-3/TRBV12-4 | CASSLSGGYTF
TRBJ2-2 | TRBV28 | CASSLLLGLAANTGELFF
TRBJ2-1 | TRBV6-6 | CASSSTSGPNNEQFF
TRBJ2-5 | TRBV28 | CASSPRTGGQETQYF